These 20 T cell receptor beta chains originate from one sample sequenced in a study of blood T cell repertoires in COVID-19. TCRdb's table, derived via immunoSEQ multiplex PCR, lists solely in-frame clones and lacks some. The table has some 40,000 clones, more than 70% seen once. Sequencing was performed on peripheral blood. Receptors originate from a human donor in a cohort sampled during active COVID-19.

The gene calls are TRBV13 and TRBJ2-7, with 8 bases lining up with TRBD1. The CDR3 totals 15 residues. The germline V gene encodes CDR1 PRHDT and CDR2 FYEKMQ (reference sequence). The V and J ends lost 1 base and 7 bases, in that order; junction bases with no gene match: 9. CDR3 amino acids: CASSLAGQGRREQYF. DNA of the CDR3: TGTGCCAGCAGCTTAGCAGGACAGGGTCGAAGGGAGCAGTACTTC.

This chain connects TRBV10-3 to TRBJ1-1; 7 bases line up with TRBD1. The CDR3 is 15 residues long. Germline CDR1 is ENHRY and CDR2 is SYGVKD. V gave up 6 bases and J gave up 0 bases; unmatched junction bases: 7. CDR3 sequence reads: CAISGQGTVNTEAFF. The DNA of the CDR3 is TGTGCCATCAGCGGGCAGGGGACAGTGAACACTGAAGCTTTCTTT.

CDR3 in amino acids: CASSLVVLAGYEQYF. As DNA, the CDR3 is TGTGCCAGCAGCTTGGTTGTACTAGCGGGGTACGAGCAGTACTTC. V is TRBV5-8 and J is TRBJ2-7; 10 nucleotides agree with TRBD2. There are 15 residues in the CDR3. The germline V gene has CDR1 SGHTS and CDR2 YDEGEE. Trimming took 0 bases from V and 4 from J; bases not matched to a gene: 4.

This chain uses TRBV6-1 with TRBJ2-5; 12 nucleotides agree with TRBD2. Looked up from germline, CDR1 is MNHNS and CDR2 is SASEGT. V shed 2 bases, J shed 3 bases, and the junction held 7 bases outside the gene matches. The CDR3 is made up of 17 amino acids. The CDR3: CASSEWASGGVKETQYF. CDR3 coding DNA: TGTGCCAGCAGTGAATGGGCTAGCGGGGGGGTCAAAGAGACCCAGTACTTC.

This clone came up a few times. This rearrangement joins TRBV11-3 to TRBJ2-7, with D perhaps matching TRBD2 (5 bases). This CDR3 region has 15 residues. V lost 2 bases and J 0 bases, leaving 11 bases between the germline ends. In germline, CDR1 is SGHNT, CDR2 YENEEA. The CDR3 DNA is TGTGCCAGCAGCTTACCGGGATCGTACTCCTACGAGCAGTACTTC. Translation: CASSLPGSYSYEQYF.

The chain uses TRBV27 and TRBJ2-7; TRBD1 aligns across 7 bases. With 0 bases clipped from V and 4 bases from J, the junction kept 3 bases outside the gene matches. The CDR3 runs to 14 residues. CDR1 MNHEY and CDR2 SMNVEV come from the germline V gene (reference sequence). The CDR3 spells CASSLSGDRYEQYF. The CDR3 coding sequence is TGTGCCAGCAGTTTATCTGGGGACAGATACGAGCAGTACTTC.

The chain is built from TRBV7-3 and TRBJ2-3, with a possible D match to TRBD2 (5 bases). Trimming shortened V by 2 bases and J by 1 base, and 10 bases separated the two germline ends. Per germline, CDR1 SGHTA and CDR2 FQGTGA. The CDR3 is made up of 15 amino acids. CDR3 in amino acids: CASSLEGWGTDTQYF. DNA of the CDR3: TGTGCCAGCAGCTTAGAGGGCTGGGGCACAGATACGCAGTATTTT.

By share, this clone counts as medium-sized. Other nucleotide sequences from this sample produce the same CDR3. The J gene is TRBJ1-2, the V gene TRBV28; perhaps TRBD1 as D (5 bases). Trimming stripped 2 bases from V and 8 bases from J, with 9 bases between. This CDR3 region has 12 residues. Germline V gene sequence: CDR1 MDHEN, CDR2 SYDVKM. The CDR3 here is CASSLQGGGYTF. CDR3 bases: TGTGCCAGCAGTTTACAGGGAGGAGGCTACACCTTC.

The chain combines TRBV18 with TRBJ1-3; 7 bases fit TRBD1. The junction had 6 bases not matched to a gene; V was cut back by 6 bases and J by 1 base. CDR3 length equals 15 residues. CDR1 is KGHSH, CDR2 LQKENI, per germline. The CDR3 reads CASSELQGSGNTIYF. In DNA, the CDR3 is TGTGCCAGCTCGGAACTACAGGGGTCTGGAAACACCATATATTTT.

The chain links TRBV7-9 to TRBJ2-1, with 8 bases aligning to TRBD1. CDR3 length: 16 amino acids. Germline values: CDR1 SEHNR, CDR2 FQNEAQ (reference sequence). The V gene end was trimmed by 5 bases and the J gene end by 4 bases; junction bases not matched to a gene: 10. The CDR3 bases are TGTGCCAGCAGCCCCATTCGGGACAGGCTTTACAATGAGCAGTTCTTC. This translates into CASSPIRDRLYNEQFF.

DNA for the CDR3: TGTGCCAGCAGCTTAGTTGCAGGGGGCACCTACAATGAGCAGTTCTTC. It translates to CASSLVAGGTYNEQFF. The chain recombines TRBV7-9 with TRBJ2-1, with 8 bases fitting TRBD1. The V and J ends lost 1 base and 2 bases, in that order; junction bases with no gene match: 4. This CDR3 has 16 amino acids. The germline V gene encodes CDR1 SEHNR and CDR2 FQNEAQ (reference sequence).

V and J are TRBV5-1 and TRBJ2-1, with a weak D call TRBD2 (6 bases). The CDR3 runs 12 residues. V lost 2 bases and J lost 7, with 7 bases in between. Germline-derived CDR1 and CDR2 are SGHRS and YFSETQ. CDR3 sequence (DNA): TGCGCCAGCAGCTTCCGGGGGAATGAGCAGTTCTTC. Its protein product is CASSFRGNEQFF. The variable domain in full, with the rest retrieved from reference TRBV5-1 and TRBJ2-1, is KAGVTQTPRYLIKTRGQQVTLSCSPISGHRSVSWYQQTPGQGLQFLFEYFSETQRNKGNFPGRFSGRQFSNSRSEMNVSTLELGDSALYLCASSFRGNEQFFGPGTRLTVL.

V and J are TRBV12-3 or TRBV12-4 and TRBJ2-2; unclear D gene. The CDR3 spans 13 residues. The ends were cut back, 6 bases at V and 5 bases at J, with 10 bases in the middle. The CDR3 here is CASSPTGTGELFF. DNA for the CDR3: TGTGCCAGCAGCCCAACCGGGACCGGGGAGCTGTTTTTT.

This sequence joins TRBV28 and TRBJ2-5; a weak D match, TRBD1 (6 bases). CDR3 length equals 12 residues. CDR1 MDHEN and CDR2 SYDVKM come from the germline V gene. Trimming took 5 bases from V and 5 from J, leaving 9 bases between them. CDR3 residues: CASSPQGETQYF. The CDR3 region has the DNA TGTGCCAGCAGTCCCCAGGGGGAGACCCAGTACTTC.

In its sample, this clone is medium-sized (0.01 to 0.1%). The chain combines TRBV7-9 with TRBJ2-1; D not resolved. Germline CDR1 SEHNR, CDR2 FQNEAQ (reference sequence). This CDR3 has 12 residues. Trimming shortened V by 1 base and J by 8 bases, and 6 bases separated the two germline ends. Here the CDR3 DNA reads TGTGCCAGCAGCTTAGTTATCGATGAGCAGTTCTTC. It specifies CASSLVIDEQFF.

The chain uses TRBV3-1 (or the pseudogene TRBV3-2) and TRBJ2-2; 9 bases fit TRBD2. The CDR3 loop spans 20 amino acids. V was pared by 0 bases and J by 4 bases, with 15 bases of the junction left unmatched. CDR1 is LGHDT, CDR2 YNNKEL, per germline (reference sequence). Here the CDR3 reads CASSQDLPPAGGRVTGELFF. As DNA, the CDR3 is TGTGCCAGCAGCCAAGATCTCCCCCCAGCGGGGGGCCGGGTCACCGGGGAGCTGTTTTTT.

This clone occurred once. The V call is TRBV10-1, the J call TRBJ1-1; D gene ambiguous. The ends were cut back, 6 bases at V and 6 bases at J, with 17 bases in the middle. Germline V gene data show CDR1 as WNHNN and CDR2 as SYGVQD (reference sequence). The CDR3 has 14 residues. In nucleotides, the CDR3 is TGCGCCAGCAGCCCTGGAGCGGGTAATCCTGAAGCTTTCTTT. This codes for CASSPGAGNPEAFF.

The chain employs TRBV28 and TRBJ2-1; 9 bases line up with TRBD1. The CDR3 totals 16 residues. Looked up from germline, CDR1 is MDHEN and CDR2 is SYDVKM. V trimming: 7 bases; J trimming: 6 bases; junction bases outside the gene matches: 13. The CDR3 nucleotides are TGTGCCAGCATGGCGCCCCGGGACAGGGTGGGCAATGAGCAGTTCTTC. Protein product: CASMAPRDRVGNEQFF.

The genes are TRBV29-1 and TRBJ2-1, with 12 nucleotides matching TRBD2. The J segment lost 0 bases and the V segment lost 6 bases, leaving 6 bases of the junction unmatched. CDR3 length equals 16 residues. Germline values: CDR1 SQVTM, CDR2 ANQGSEA. The CDR3 DNA reads TGCAGCGTCCTGACTAGCGGGGGCCTCTCCTACAATGAGCAGTTCTTC. Translated, it gives CSVLTSGGLSYNEQFF.

This clone was counted only a few times. This chain uses TRBV3-1 (or the pseudogene TRBV3-2) with TRBJ2-7; TRBD1 matches 7 bases. The CDR3 totals 13 residues. Germline V gene data show CDR1 as LGHDT and CDR2 as YNNKEL (reference sequence). V dropped 6 bases and J dropped 1; count of bases not matched to a gene: 3. The CDR3 sequence is CASSTGESYEQYF. The CDR3 nucleotides are TGTGCCAGCAGTACAGGGGAATCCTACGAGCAGTACTTC.